This T cell receptor (beta chain) was recorded in a study of T cell responses to AZD1222 COVID-19 vaccine. This table comes from immunoSEQ multiplex PCR, and its TCRdb copy is limited to in-frame clones, with some not included. Here the sample spans 60,000 to 80,000 clones, around three quarters being singletons. CDR3 length: 16 amino acids. V lost 4 bases and J 1 base, leaving 16 bases between the germline ends. CDR1 is SGHTA and CDR2 is FQGNSA in the germline V gene. This TCR was sampled from an adult who received the AZD1222 COVID-19 vaccine. The sample consisted of peripheral blood, taken 28 days after the second AZD1222 dose. This chain links TRBV7-2 with TRBJ1-2; D remains ambiguous. In DNA, the CDR3 is TGTGCCAGCAGCTCAGACTGGGCAGCCCTTAACTATGGCTACACCTTC. As protein: CASSSDWAALNYGYTF.